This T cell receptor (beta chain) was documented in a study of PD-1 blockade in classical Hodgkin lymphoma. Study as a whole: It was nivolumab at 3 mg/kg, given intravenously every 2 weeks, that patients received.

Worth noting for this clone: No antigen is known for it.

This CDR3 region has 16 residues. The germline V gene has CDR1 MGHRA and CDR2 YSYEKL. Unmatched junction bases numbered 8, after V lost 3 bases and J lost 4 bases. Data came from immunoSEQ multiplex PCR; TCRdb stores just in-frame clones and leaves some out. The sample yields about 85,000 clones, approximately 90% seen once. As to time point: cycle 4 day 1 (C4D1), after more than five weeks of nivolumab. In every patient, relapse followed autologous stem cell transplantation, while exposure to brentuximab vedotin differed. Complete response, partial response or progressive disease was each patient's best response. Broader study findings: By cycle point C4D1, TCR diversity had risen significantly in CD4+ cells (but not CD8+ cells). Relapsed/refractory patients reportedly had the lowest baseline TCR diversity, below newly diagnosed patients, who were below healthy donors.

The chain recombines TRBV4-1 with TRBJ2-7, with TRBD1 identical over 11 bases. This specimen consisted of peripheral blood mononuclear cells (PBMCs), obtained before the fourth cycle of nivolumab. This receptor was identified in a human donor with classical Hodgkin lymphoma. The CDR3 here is CASSHHLGQGGYEQYF. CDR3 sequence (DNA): TGCGCCAGCAGCCACCACCTGGGACAGGGGGGATACGAGCAGTACTTC.